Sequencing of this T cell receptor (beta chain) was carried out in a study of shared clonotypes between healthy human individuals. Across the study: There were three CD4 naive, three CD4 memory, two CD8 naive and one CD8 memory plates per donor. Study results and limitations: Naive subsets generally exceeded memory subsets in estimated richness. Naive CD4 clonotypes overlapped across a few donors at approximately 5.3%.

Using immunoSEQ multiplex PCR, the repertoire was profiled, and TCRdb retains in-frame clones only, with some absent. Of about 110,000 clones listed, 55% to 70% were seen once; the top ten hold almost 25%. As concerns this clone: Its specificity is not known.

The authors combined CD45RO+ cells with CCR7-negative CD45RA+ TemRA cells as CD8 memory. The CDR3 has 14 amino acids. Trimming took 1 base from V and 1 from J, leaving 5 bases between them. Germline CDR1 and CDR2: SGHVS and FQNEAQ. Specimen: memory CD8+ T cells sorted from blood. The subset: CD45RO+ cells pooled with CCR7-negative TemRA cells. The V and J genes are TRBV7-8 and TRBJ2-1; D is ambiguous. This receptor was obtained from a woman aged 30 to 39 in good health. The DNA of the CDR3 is TGTGCCAGCAGCTTAGACCCTTCCTACAATGAGCAGTTCTTC. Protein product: CASSLDPSYNEQFF.